A selection of T cell receptor beta chains follows, all from one sample in a study of shared clonotypes between healthy human individuals. TCRdb keeps only in-frame clones here, not all; method: immunoSEQ multiplex PCR. The table lists approximately 470,000 clones, around 80% of them singletons, with about 12% in the top ten. Sequencing was carried out using PBMCs. Receptor source: a woman aged 40 to 55 in good health. Some clones in this sample may be carry-over from other donors' samples. CDR3s include the opening cysteine and the closing phenylalanine or tryptophan. Fields, in order: J gene, D gene, clone size, CDR3 length, V gene, CDR3 protein, CDR3 DNA. A D gene is named only where the DNA matches it firmly. Size values are once, few and many counts, or a class for expanded clones, and some rows have none.

TRBJ2-3,TRBD1,-,15,TRBV25-1,CASSTRTGLGDTQYF,TGTGCCAGCAGTACAAGGACAGGGCTAGGAGATACGCAGTATTTT
TRBJ2-2,-,few,16,TRBV7-9,CASSLDIAANTGELFF,TGTGCCAGCAGCTTAGACATTGCTGCGAACACCGGGGAGCTGTTTTTT
TRBJ2-1,TRBD2,-,14,TRBV30,CAWTGLARDNEQFF,TGTGCCTGGACGGGACTAGCGAGAGACAATGAGCAGTTCTTC
TRBJ2-7,-,-,13,TRBV11-2,CASSLGDSYEQYF,TGTGCCAGCAGCTTAGGTGACAGCTACGAGCAGTACTTC
TRBJ2-2,-,-,14,TRBV6-1,CASSEIFLTGELFF,TGTGCCAGCAGTGAAATATTCCTCACCGGGGAGCTGTTTTTT
TRBJ2-7,TRBD2,-,17,TRBV19,CASSIGPPGAGGPEQYF,TGTGCCAGTAGTATAGGCCCCCCGGGGGCGGGAGGGCCCGAGCAGTACTTC
TRBJ1-2,-,few,14,TRBV6-4,CASSEQATNYGYTF,TGTGCCAGCAGTGAACAGGCTACTAACTATGGCTACACCTTC
TRBJ1-4,-,-,15,TRBV5-1,CASSFRGQGNEKLFF,TGCGCCAGCAGCTTCAGGGGACAAGGGAATGAAAAACTGTTTTTT
TRBJ2-7,TRBD1,-,16,TRBV4-1,CASSQDGTGGFYEQYF,TGCGCCAGCAGCCAAGATGGGACAGGGGGCTTTTACGAGCAGTACTTC
TRBJ1-5,-,once,14,TRBV5-1,CASSLEAGDQPQHF,TGCGCCAGCAGCTTGGAGGCAGGGGATCAGCCCCAGCATTTT
TRBJ2-3,TRBD1,-,15,TRBV27,CASSVQGAGRDTQYF,TGTGCCAGCAGCGTCCAGGGGGCAGGGCGAGATACGCAGTATTTT
TRBJ2-2,TRBD2,-,16,TRBV7-6,CASSFPGGRGTGELFF,TGTGCCAGCAGCTTCCCAGGCGGGAGGGGTACCGGGGAGCTGTTTTTT
TRBJ2-5,TRBD2,-,14,TRBV11-1,CASSSTGGRKTQYF,TGTGCCAGCAGCTCTACGGGAGGTCGAAAGACCCAGTACTTC
TRBJ1-1,TRBD1,few,15,TRBV29-1,CSVESLGQPKDEAFF,TGCAGCGTTGAAAGTCTGGGACAGCCAAAAGATGAAGCTTTCTTT
TRBJ2-1,-,-,14,TRBV4-1,CASSQVGDGHEQFF,TGCGCCAGCAGCCAAGTTGGTGATGGGCATGAGCAGTTCTTC
TRBJ2-7,TRBD2,few,14,TRBV18,CASSTSGRTYEQYF,TGTGCCAGTTCGACTAGCGGGAGAACCTACGAGCAGTACTTC
TRBJ2-3,-,-,16,TRBV9,CASSTAGTSFADTQYF,TGTGCCAGCAGCACCGCCGGGACGAGTTTCGCAGATACGCAGTATTTT
TRBJ2-7,-,-,14,TRBV5-1,CASSLDTATYEQYF,TGCGCCAGCAGCTTGGATACGGCTACCTACGAGCAGTACTTC
TRBJ2-2,TRBD1,-,17,TRBV4-1,CASSHPGGQGYTGELFF,TGCGCCAGCAGCCACCCCGGAGGACAGGGGTACACCGGGGAGCTGTTTTTT
TRBJ2-4,TRBD1,-,15,TRBV6-1,CASRTGFLAKNIQYF,TGTGCCAGTCGGACAGGCTTCCTAGCCAAAAACATTCAGTACTTC
TRBJ2-4,TRBD2,-,10,TRBV20-1,CSARGDIQYF,TGCAGTGCTCGGGGGGACATTCAGTACTTC
TRBJ2-3,-,-,14,TRBV10-2,CASSEHRHTDTQYF,TGCGCCAGCAGTGAGCATAGACACACAGATACGCAGTATTTT
TRBJ1-2,TRBD1,once,16,TRBV7-2,CASSLRTGGVNYGYTF,TGTGCCAGCAGCCTACGGACAGGGGGAGTTAACTATGGCTACACCTTC
TRBJ2-7,TRBD1,-,14,TRBV2,CASRPGQVSYEQYF,TGTGCCAGCAGACCGGGACAGGTTTCCTACGAGCAGTACTTC
TRBJ1-2,TRBD1,-,17,TRBV15,CATSRPRGTGGNYGYTF,TGTGCCACCAGCAGACCCCGAGGGACAGGGGGTAACTATGGCTACACCTTC
TRBJ1-1,-,-,13,TRBV5-4,CASSGTGSTEAFF,TGTGCCAGCAGCGGAACAGGGAGCACTGAAGCTTTCTTT
TRBJ2-1,-,few,14,TRBV9,CASRPLSSYNEQFF,TGTGCCAGCAGGCCGCTCAGCTCCTACAATGAGCAGTTCTTC
TRBJ2-2,TRBD2,-,19,TRBV11-2,CASRPVANIAGGLTGELFF,TGTGCCAGCAGGCCCGTCGCCAATATAGCGGGAGGGCTCACCGGGGAGCTGTTTTTT
TRBJ2-1,TRBD2,-,15,TRBV5-4,CASSFSTSGYNEQFF,TGTGCCAGCAGCTTCTCGACTAGCGGCTACAATGAGCAGTTCTTC
TRBJ1-6,-,once,18,TRBV5-6,CASSLGLPLSSYNSPLHF,TGTGCCAGCAGCCTCGGACTTCCGTTGAGCTCCTATAATTCACCCCTCCACTTT
TRBJ1-4,-,-,13,TRBV5-4,CASSLGSGEKLFF,TGTGCCAGCAGCTTGGGGAGCGGTGAAAAACTGTTTTTT
TRBJ2-7,-,-,13,TRBV28,CASSLGHLYEQYF,TGTGCCAGCAGTTTGGGTCACCTCTACGAGCAGTACTTC
TRBJ1-2,-,few,14,TRBV7-2,CASSQRPGRHGYTF,TGTGCCAGCAGCCAAAGGCCGGGCCGCCATGGCTACACCTTC
TRBJ2-7,-,-,13,TRBV7-3,CASNVGSTYEQYF,TGTGCCAGCAACGTAGGGAGCACCTACGAGCAGTACTTC
TRBJ1-2,TRBD1,many,14,TRBV28,CASSSTGGRYGYTF,TGTGCCAGCAGTTCGACAGGGGGGAGGTATGGCTACACCTTC
TRBJ1-6,TRBD1,-,16,TRBV9,CASSQTGTGYNSPLHF,TGTGCCAGCAGCCAGACCGGGACAGGCTATAATTCACCCCTCCACTTT
TRBJ1-5,TRBD1,-,15,TRBV10-3,CAISGTGGINQPQHF,TGTGCCATCAGTGGGACAGGGGGTATCAATCAGCCCCAGCATTTT
TRBJ2-3,TRBD1,-,15,TRBV11-3,CASSPGTGPTDTQYF,TGTGCCAGCAGCCCCGGGACAGGACCCACAGATACGCAGTATTTT
TRBJ2-1,TRBD1,-,14,TRBV5-1,CASSPGQGFNEQFF,TGCGCCAGCAGCCCTGGACAGGGGTTCAATGAGCAGTTCTTC
TRBJ2-5,TRBD2,-,14,TRBV14,CASSLSLGGETQYF,TGTGCCAGCAGCCTGAGTCTGGGGGGGGAGACCCAGTACTTC
TRBJ1-4,TRBD1,-,14,TRBV7-9,CASSLGRGREKLFF,TGTGCCAGCAGCTTAGGCAGGGGGCGTGAAAAACTGTTTTTT
TRBJ2-4,-,few,12,TRBV5-1,CASSLDLNIQYF,TGCGCCAGCAGCCTAGATCTTAACATTCAGTACTTC
TRBJ1-2,-,-,13,TRBV28,CASSPPYPYGYTF,TGTGCCAGCAGCCCTCCTTACCCCTATGGCTACACCTTC
TRBJ1-5,-,-,14,TRBV2,CASSEQGTTQPQHF,TGTGCCAGCAGTGAACAGGGTACCACTCAGCCCCAGCATTTT
TRBJ2-3,-,few,12,TRBV28,CASSFSSGTQYF,TGTGCCAGCAGTTTTTCGTCGGGTACGCAGTATTTT